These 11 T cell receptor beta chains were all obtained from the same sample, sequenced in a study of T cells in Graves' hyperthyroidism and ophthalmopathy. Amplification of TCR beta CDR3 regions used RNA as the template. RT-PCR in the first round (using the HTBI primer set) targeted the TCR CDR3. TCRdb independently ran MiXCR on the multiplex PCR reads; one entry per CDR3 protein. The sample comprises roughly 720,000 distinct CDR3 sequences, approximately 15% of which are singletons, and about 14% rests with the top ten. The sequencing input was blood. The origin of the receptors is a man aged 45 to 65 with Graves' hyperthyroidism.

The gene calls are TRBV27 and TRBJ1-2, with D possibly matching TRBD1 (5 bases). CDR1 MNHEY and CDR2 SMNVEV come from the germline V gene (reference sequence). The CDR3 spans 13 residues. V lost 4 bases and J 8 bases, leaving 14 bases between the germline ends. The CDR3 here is CASSYRGGEGYTF. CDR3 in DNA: TGTGCCAGCAGTTACCGTGGGGGGGAAGGCTACACCTTC.

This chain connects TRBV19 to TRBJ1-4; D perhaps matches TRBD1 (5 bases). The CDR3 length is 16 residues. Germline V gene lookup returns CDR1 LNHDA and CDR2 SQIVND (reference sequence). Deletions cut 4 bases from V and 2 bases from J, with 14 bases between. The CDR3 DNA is TGTGCCAGTAGTACACGGGGGGGATCTACTAATGAAAAACTGTTTTTT. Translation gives CASSTRGGSTNEKLFF.

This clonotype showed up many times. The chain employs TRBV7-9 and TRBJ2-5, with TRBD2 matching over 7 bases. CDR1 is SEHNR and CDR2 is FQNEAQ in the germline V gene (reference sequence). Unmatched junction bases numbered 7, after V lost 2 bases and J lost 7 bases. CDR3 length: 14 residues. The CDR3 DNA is TGTGCCAGCAGCTTAACTGGGGCTAGCGGGACCCAGTACTTC. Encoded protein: CASSLTGASGTQYF.

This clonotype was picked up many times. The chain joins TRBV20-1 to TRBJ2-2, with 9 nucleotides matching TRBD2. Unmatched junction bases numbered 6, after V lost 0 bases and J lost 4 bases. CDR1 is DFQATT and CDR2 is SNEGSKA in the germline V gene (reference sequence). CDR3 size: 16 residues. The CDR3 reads CSARDTGGRATGELFF. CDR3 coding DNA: TGCAGTGCTAGAGATACTGGCGGGAGGGCCACCGGGGAGCTGTTTTTT.

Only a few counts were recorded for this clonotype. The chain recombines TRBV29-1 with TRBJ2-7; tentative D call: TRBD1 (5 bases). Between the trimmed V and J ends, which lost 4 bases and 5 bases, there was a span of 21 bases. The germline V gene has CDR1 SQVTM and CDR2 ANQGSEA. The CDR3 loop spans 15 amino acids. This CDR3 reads CSVVAPLRGTHEQYF. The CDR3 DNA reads TGCAGCGTTGTAGCACCCCTAAGGGGTACCCACGAGCAGTACTTC.

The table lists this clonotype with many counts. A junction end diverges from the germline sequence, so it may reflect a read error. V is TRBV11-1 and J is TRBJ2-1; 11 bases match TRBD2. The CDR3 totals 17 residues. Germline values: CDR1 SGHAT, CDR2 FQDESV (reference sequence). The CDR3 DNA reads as TGTACCAGCAGCTTACCGTTAGCGGGAGGGCCAATCAATGAGCAGTTCTTC. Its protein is CTSSLPLAGGPINEQFF.

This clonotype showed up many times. The CDR3 DNA follows: TGCAGCGTTGAAGGGACTAGCGGAAAACCGTACGAGCAGTACTTC. Its translation is CSVEGTSGKPYEQYF. The chain uses TRBV29-1 and TRBJ2-7, with TRBD2 identical over 10 bases. Germline V gene sequence: CDR1 SQVTM, CDR2 ANQGSEA. Trimming removed 1 base from V and 4 bases from J; junction bases left unmatched: 7. The CDR3 sequence is 15 residues long.

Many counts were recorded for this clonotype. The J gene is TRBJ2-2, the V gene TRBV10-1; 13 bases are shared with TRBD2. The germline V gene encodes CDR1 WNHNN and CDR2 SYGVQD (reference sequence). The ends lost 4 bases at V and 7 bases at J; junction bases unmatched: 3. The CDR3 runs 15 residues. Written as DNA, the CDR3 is TGCGCCAGCAGTGGACTAGCGGGAGGCAGCGGGGAGCTGTTTTTT. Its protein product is CASSGLAGGSGELFF.

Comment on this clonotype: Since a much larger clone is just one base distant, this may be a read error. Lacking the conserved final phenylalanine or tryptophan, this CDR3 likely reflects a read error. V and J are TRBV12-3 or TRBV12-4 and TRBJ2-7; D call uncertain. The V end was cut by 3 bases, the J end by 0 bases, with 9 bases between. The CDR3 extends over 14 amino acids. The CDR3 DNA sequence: TGTGCCAGCAGTTTCTCTCTAAGCTCCTACGAGCAGTACCTC. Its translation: CASSFSLSSYEQYL.

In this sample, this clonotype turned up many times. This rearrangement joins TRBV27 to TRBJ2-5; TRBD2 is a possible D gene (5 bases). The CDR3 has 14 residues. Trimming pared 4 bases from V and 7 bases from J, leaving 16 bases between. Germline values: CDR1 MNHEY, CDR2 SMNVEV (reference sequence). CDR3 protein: CASSSMIHGGTQYF. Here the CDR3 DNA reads TGTGCCAGCAGTTCAATGATTCACGGAGGGACCCAGTACTTC.

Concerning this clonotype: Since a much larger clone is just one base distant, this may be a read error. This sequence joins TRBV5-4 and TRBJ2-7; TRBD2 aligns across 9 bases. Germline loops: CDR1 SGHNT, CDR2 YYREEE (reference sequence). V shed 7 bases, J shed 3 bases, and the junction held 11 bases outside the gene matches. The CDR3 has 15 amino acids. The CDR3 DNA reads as TGTGCCAGCGGCGCGAAGGGGCGGGAGGGCTACGAGCAGTACTTC. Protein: CASGAKGREGYEQYF.